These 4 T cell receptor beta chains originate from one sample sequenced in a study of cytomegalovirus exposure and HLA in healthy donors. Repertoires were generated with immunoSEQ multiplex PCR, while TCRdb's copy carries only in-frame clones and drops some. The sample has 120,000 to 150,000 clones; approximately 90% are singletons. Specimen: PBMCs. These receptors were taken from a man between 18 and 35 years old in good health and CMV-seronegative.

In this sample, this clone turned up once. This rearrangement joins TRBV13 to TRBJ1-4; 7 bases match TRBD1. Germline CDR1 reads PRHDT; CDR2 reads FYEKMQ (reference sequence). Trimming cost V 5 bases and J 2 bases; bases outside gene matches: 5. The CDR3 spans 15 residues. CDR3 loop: CASSAGRGTNEKLFF. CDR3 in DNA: TGTGCCAGCAGCGCAGGCAGGGGGACTAATGAAAAACTGTTTTTT.

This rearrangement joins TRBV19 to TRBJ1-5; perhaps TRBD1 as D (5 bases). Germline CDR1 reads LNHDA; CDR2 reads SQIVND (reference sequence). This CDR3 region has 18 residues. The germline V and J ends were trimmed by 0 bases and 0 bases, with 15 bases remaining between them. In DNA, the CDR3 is TGTGCCAGTAGTATAGACCCCCAGGGTTGGGGTAGCAATCAGCCCCAGCATTTT. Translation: CASSIDPQGWGSNQPQHF. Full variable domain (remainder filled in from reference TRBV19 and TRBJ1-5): DGGITQSPKYLFRKEGQNVTLSCEQNLNHDAMYWYRQDPGQGLRLIYYSQIVNDFQKGDIAEGYSVSREKKESFPLTVTSAQKNPTAFYLCASSIDPQGWGSNQPQHFGDGTRLSIL.

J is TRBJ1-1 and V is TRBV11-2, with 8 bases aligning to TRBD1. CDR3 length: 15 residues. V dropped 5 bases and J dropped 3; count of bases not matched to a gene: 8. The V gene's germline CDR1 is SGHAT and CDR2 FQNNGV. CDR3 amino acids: CASSPSDRGHTEAFF. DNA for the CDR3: TGTGCCAGCAGCCCTTCTGACAGGGGACACACTGAAGCTTTCTTT.

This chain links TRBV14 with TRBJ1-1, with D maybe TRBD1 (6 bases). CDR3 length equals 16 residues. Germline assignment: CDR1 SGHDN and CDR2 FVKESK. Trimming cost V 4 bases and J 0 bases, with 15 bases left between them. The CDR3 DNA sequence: TGTGCCAGCAGCCCAAGACAGGTAGTCATGAACACTGAAGCTTTCTTT. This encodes CASSPRQVVMNTEAFF.